Given below is one T cell receptor (beta chain) in context. Its antigen is currently unknown. V shed 1 base and J shed 10 bases, with 6 bases lying between them. In germline, CDR1 is SGHKS, CDR2 YYEKEE (reference sequence). The CDR3 runs to 11 residues. The data are from a study of PD-1 blockade in classical Hodgkin lymphoma. Study observations and caveats: Before treatment, complete responders showed about the same diversity as newly diagnosed patients. Newly diagnosed patients reportedly trailed healthy donors in baseline TCR diversity. Undefined causes, possibly disease activity or prior therapy, underlie the repertoire differences.

The time point here: cycle 4 day 1 (C4D1), after 5 to 7 weeks of nivolumab. Following autologous stem cell transplantation, relapse occurred in every patient, and exposure to brentuximab vedotin varied. Data came from immunoSEQ multiplex PCR; TCRdb stores just in-frame clones and leaves some out. Of around 40,000 clones detected, 77% appear once; the ten largest clones hold around 10%. Source: peripheral blood mononuclear cells (PBMCs), taken before the fourth cycle of nivolumab. This receptor was obtained from a human donor with classical Hodgkin lymphoma. The chain has TRBV5-5 and TRBJ2-1, with D perhaps matching TRBD1 (5 bases). CDR3 sequence (DNA): TGTGCCAGCAGCTTGTACAGGGAGCAGTTCTTC. This sequence encodes CASSLYREQFF.